A single sample gave rise to the 17 T cell receptor beta chains below, sequenced in a study of blood T cell repertoires in COVID-19 (dated by TCRdb to about 2020). The method behind the library was the immunoSEQ multiplex PCR assay. The clones in this table, taken by TCRdb from immuneACCESS, are in-frame only. Not every clone is retained; where verified, under half of the shortfall comes from an unresolved V gene, and the cause of the rest is unknown. Counted in this sample were roughly 50,000 clones; around 83% of them appeared once. The top ten constitute almost 6.5% of the sample. The sequencing sample was made of peripheral blood. These receptors all come from a man aged 55 to 69 with acute or convalescent COVID-19.

The chain combines TRBV6-5 with TRBJ1-5; maybe TRBD1 (6 bases). V shed 4 bases and J shed 0 bases, with 13 bases lying between them. CDR1 is MNHEY, CDR2 SVGAGI, per germline. This CDR3 comprises 16 residues. CDR3 amino acids: CASSSFGQYSNQPQHF. As DNA, the CDR3 is TGTGCCAGCAGTTCTTTCGGACAGTATAGCAATCAGCCCCAGCATTTT.

The chain is built from TRBV5-6 and TRBJ2-1; D not certain. Germline V gives CDR1 SGHDT, CDR2 YYEEEE. Trimming took off 2 bases at V and 9 bases at J, with 12 bases between the two ends. This CDR3 comprises 13 residues. CDR3: CASSFSNGIEQFF. DNA for the CDR3: TGTGCCAGCAGCTTCAGTAATGGCATTGAGCAGTTCTTC.

The CDR3 protein is CASSPGGAGDDNEQFF. CDR3 sequence (DNA): TGTGCCAGCAGTCCGGGGGGAGCGGGAGACGACAATGAGCAGTTCTTC. The V call is TRBV27, the J call TRBJ2-1; 8 nucleotides align to TRBD2. The CDR3 length is 16 residues. Germline CDR1 and CDR2: MNHEY and SMNVEV (reference sequence). The trim removed 5 bases at V and 5 bases at J, leaving 11 bases unmatched.

The DNA of the CDR3 is TGTGCCAGCAGCCTCCAGGGGGAGTTCACTGAAGCTTTCTTT. Amino acid sequence: CASSLQGEFTEAFF. V and J are TRBV7-3 and TRBJ1-1, with TRBD1 identical over 7 bases. The germline V gene has CDR1 SGHTA and CDR2 FQGTGA. The CDR3 length is 14 residues. Losses at the gene ends were 5 bases for V and 4 bases for J; bases not matched to a gene: 7. Drawing the rest from reference TRBV7-3 and TRBJ1-1, the complete variable domain is GAGVSQTPSNKVTEKGKYVELRCDPISGHTALYWYRQSLGQGPEFLIYFQGTGAADDSGLPNDRFFAVRPEGSVSTLKIQRTERGDSAVYLCASSLQGEFTEAFFGQGTRLTVV.

The chain joins TRBV14 to TRBJ2-3; 9 nucleotides align to TRBD2. This CDR3 contains 16 residues. Germline CDR1 reads SGHDN; CDR2 reads FVKESK. With 4 bases clipped from V and 1 base from J, the junction kept 6 bases outside the gene matches. CDR3 coding DNA: TGTGCCAGCAGCCCGGGACTAGCCCTCGGCACAGATACGCAGTATTTT. Encoded protein: CASSPGLALGTDTQYF.

The rearrangement joins TRBV16 to TRBJ1-2, with TRBD1 as a possible D gene (6 bases). The germline gives CDR1 KGHSY, CDR2 FQNENV. The CDR3 is 14 amino acids. Trimming shortened V by 0 bases and J by 8 bases, and 13 bases separated the two germline ends. The CDR3 is CASSQSWTVGGYTF. The DNA for the CDR3 is TGTGCCAGCAGCCAATCGTGGACAGTTGGGGGCTACACCTTC.

The chain links TRBV19 to TRBJ1-5; D uncertain. V lost 4 bases, J lost 0 bases, and 10 bases lay in between. The length of the CDR3 is 15 residues. The germline CDR1 and CDR2 sequences are LNHDA and SQIVND (reference sequence). The CDR3 loop is CASSTRRDSNQPQHF. CDR3 DNA sequence: TGTGCCAGTAGTACGAGACGGGATAGCAATCAGCCCCAGCATTTT.

The chain uses TRBV2 and TRBJ1-3, with TRBD1 matching over 7 bases. Germline V gene lookup returns CDR1 SNHLY and CDR2 FYNNEI. This CDR3 region has 15 residues. Germline trimming cut 6 bases from V and 2 bases from J; bases unmatched to any gene: 7. The CDR3 DNA reads as TGTGCCAGCAGCTCAACAGGGGCTGCTGGAAACACCATATATTTT. This translates into CASSSTGAAGNTIYF.

CDR3 coding DNA: TGCAGCGTCCTCGGGGGTTTTAGCTCCTACAATGAGCAGTTCTTC. This encodes CSVLGGFSSYNEQFF. V usage is TRBV29-1 and J usage is TRBJ2-1; TRBD2 might be the D (6 bases). Trimming removed 6 bases at V and 0 bases at J, with 15 bases between. This CDR3 comprises 15 residues. The V gene's germline CDR1 is SQVTM and CDR2 ANQGSEA.

The chain joins TRBV3-1 (or the pseudogene TRBV3-2) to TRBJ2-1, with D perhaps TRBD1 (6 bases). This CDR3 contains 14 residues. CDR1 LGHDT and CDR2 YNNKEL come from the germline V gene (reference sequence). The V and J ends lost 4 bases and 5 bases respectively, with 12 bases between them. For the CDR3, the DNA is TGTGCCAGCAGCCGATCTGGACAGAACAATGAGCAGTTCTTC. As protein: CASSRSGQNNEQFF.

The V and J genes are TRBV5-1 and TRBJ2-2; TRBD1 matches at 9 bases. The CDR3 totals 13 residues. Trimming took 6 bases from V and 6 from J; bases not matched to a gene: 3. The germline V gene encodes CDR1 SGHRS and CDR2 YFSETQ. The CDR3 region is CASNTGGPGELFF. CDR3 nucleotides: TGCGCCAGCAATACAGGGGGCCCCGGGGAGCTGTTTTTT.

The J gene is TRBJ1-6, the V gene TRBV7-9; D ambiguous. Trimming took off 7 bases at V and 14 bases at J, with 27 bases between the two ends. The CDR3 length is 16 residues. CDR1 and CDR2 (germline): SEHNR, FQNEAQ (reference sequence). The CDR3 DNA is TGTGCCAGCACCCTTACTACGACGGGAAGGGCTTTTACCCTCCACTTT. Its protein is CASTLTTTGRAFTLHF.

This clone was seen a single time. The chain links TRBV6-5 to TRBJ2-1, with D possibly being TRBD1 (6 bases). V was shortened by 4 bases and J by 2 bases, with 12 bases between the two germline ends. Per germline, CDR1 MNHEY and CDR2 SVGAGI. The CDR3 runs 15 residues. In DNA form, the CDR3 reads TGTGCCAGCAGTTCCCCAGGGGCCGCCTACAATGAGCAGTTCTTC. It is translated as CASSSPGAAYNEQFF.

The rearrangement uses TRBV28 and TRBJ1-5; D is uncertain. Germline loops: CDR1 MDHEN, CDR2 SYDVKM. Trimming took off 10 bases at V and 5 bases at J, with 18 bases between the two ends. This CDR3 has 14 residues. The CDR3 protein is CANAPPGGHQPQHF. CDR3 in DNA: TGTGCCAACGCCCCTCCGGGAGGGCATCAGCCCCAGCATTTT.

The V and J genes are TRBV2 and TRBJ2-7; TRBD2 matches 7 bases. Germline assignment: CDR1 SNHLY and CDR2 FYNNEI. Trimming at V came to 0 bases and at J to 3 bases, leaving 2 bases not matched to a gene. The CDR3 covers 14 residues. The CDR3 region has the DNA TGTGCCAGCAGTGAAGCGGGAGGGGACTACGAGCAGTACTTC. Its protein is CASSEAGGDYEQYF.

The chain uses TRBV3-1 (or the pseudogene TRBV3-2) and TRBJ2-7; weak D call: TRBD1 (6 bases). Per germline, CDR1 LGHDT and CDR2 YNNKEL (reference sequence). This CDR3 spans 17 amino acids. Trimming pared 4 bases from V and 3 bases from J, leaving 22 bases between. CDR3 sequence reads: CASSPAARGSPSYEQYF. The DNA of the CDR3 is TGTGCCAGCAGCCCCGCTGCGAGGGGGAGCCCAAGCTACGAGCAGTACTTC.

The genes are TRBV21-1 and TRBJ1-5; the table's TRBD1 call for D was not verified on the DNA. TRBV21-1 is noted as a pseudogene. This CDR3 comprises 17 residues. The CDR3 spells CAAPGDRGQYSNQPQHF. The CDR3 DNA reads as TGTGCCGCACCCGGGGACAGGGGACAATATAGCAATCAGCCCCAGCATTTT.